The 29 T cell receptor beta chains below all came from one sample that was sequenced in a study of blood T cell repertoires in COVID-19. Data came from immunoSEQ multiplex PCR; TCRdb stores just in-frame clones and leaves some out. Of roughly 260,000 clones in the sample, 88% were seen once. Sequenced: peripheral blood. The receptors here all came from a woman aged 25 to 39 with COVID-19, enrolled during active disease.

The chain links TRBV6-5 to TRBJ2-6, with D unresolved. V was trimmed by 6 bases and J by 3 bases, leaving 12 bases between them. Germline assignment: CDR1 MNHEY and CDR2 SVGAGI. The CDR3 length is 15 residues. The CDR3 is CASSRDVFGANVLTF. The CDR3 nucleotides are TGTGCCAGCAGCCGAGATGTCTTTGGGGCCAACGTCCTGACTTTC.

The chain is built from TRBV5-1 and TRBJ2-4, with unresolved D. The CDR3 is 14 amino acids. The germline CDR1 and CDR2 sequences are SGHRS and YFSETQ. Trimming cost V 0 bases and J 5 bases, with 9 bases left between them. The CDR3 protein is CASSLGLAQNIQYF. The CDR3 DNA sequence: TGCGCCAGCAGCTTGGGACTGGCGCAAAACATTCAGTACTTC. Full variable domain (outside the CDR3, taken from reference TRBV5-1 and TRBJ2-4): KAGVTQTPRYLIKTRGQQVTLSCSPISGHRSVSWYQQTPGQGLQFLFEYFSETQRNKGNFPGRFSGRQFSNSRSEMNVSTLELGDSALYLCASSLGLAQNIQYFGAGTRLSVL.

The chain couples TRBV6-1 to TRBJ2-1, with 7 bases identical to TRBD2. With V trimmed by 3 bases and J by 9 bases, 5 bases remained unmatched. The CDR3 has 13 amino acids. Germline CDR1 MNHNS, CDR2 SASEGT. CDR3 sequence (DNA): TGTGCCAGCAGTGAGTGGCGGGAGAGTGAGCAGTTCTTC. Its translation is CASSEWRESEQFF.

V gene TRBV18 combines with J gene TRBJ2-3; 8 bases are shared with TRBD1. Germline lookup yields CDR1 KGHSH and CDR2 LQKENI. The CDR3 length is 16 residues. With V trimmed by 3 bases and J by 4 bases, 9 bases remained unmatched. Here the CDR3 DNA reads TGTGCCAGCTCACCGAGGACAGGGAACGCCGCAGATACGCAGTATTTT. Translation: CASSPRTGNAADTQYF.

This sequence joins TRBV29-1 and TRBJ2-2; possible D gene TRBD2, 6 bases. V dropped 7 bases and J dropped 4 bases, with 13 bases sitting between them. This CDR3 has 13 amino acids. Germline CDR1 reads SQVTM; CDR2 reads ANQGSEA. CDR3 in amino acids: CSGRLGVTGELFF. The DNA for the CDR3 is TGCAGCGGCCGACTAGGCGTCACCGGGGAGCTGTTTTTT.

The chain recombines TRBV9 with TRBJ1-3; D remains ambiguous. CDR1 SGDLS and CDR2 YYNGEE come from the germline V gene. The ends were cut back, 4 bases at V and 2 bases at J, with 10 bases in the middle. This CDR3 contains 14 residues. CDR3 region: CASSPPGPGNTIYF. CDR3 nucleotide sequence: TGTGCCAGCAGCCCTCCGGGTCCTGGAAACACCATATATTTT.

Here the CDR3 DNA reads TGTGCCAGTAGCGACCCCGGACGGGATTTCTATGGCTACACCTTC. This translates into CASSDPGRDFYGYTF. The chain joins TRBV19 to TRBJ1-2; D is unresolved. V was cut by 6 bases and J by 4 bases, with 18 bases left in between. CDR3 size: 15 residues. CDR1 and CDR2 (germline): LNHDA, SQIVND (reference sequence).

The chain has TRBV5-6 and TRBJ2-2; 12 nucleotides line up with TRBD2. With V trimmed by 1 base and J by 5 bases, 9 bases remained unmatched. Germline CDR1 is SGHDT and CDR2 is YYEEEE. There are 18 residues in the CDR3. As DNA, the CDR3 is TGTGCCAGCAGCTTGTTGACTAGCGGGAGTGAGGTTACCGGGGAGCTGTTTTTT. It codes for CASSLLTSGSEVTGELFF.

The chain carries TRBV24-1 and TRBJ2-1; TRBD2 agrees at 11 bases. CDR3 length: 17 residues. Trimming removed 1 base from V and 7 bases from J; junction bases left unmatched: 8. CDR1 is KGHDR, CDR2 SFDVKD, per germline. This CDR3 reads CATSDFRLPSGRNEQFF. The CDR3 region has the DNA TGTGCCACCAGTGATTTTAGGCTGCCTAGCGGGAGGAATGAGCAGTTCTTC.

V is TRBV29-1 and J is TRBJ1-1; no clear D gene. Trimming removed 5 bases at V and 0 bases at J, with 7 bases between. The CDR3 runs to 12 residues. The germline V gene has CDR1 SQVTM and CDR2 ANQGSEA. This chain's CDR3 is CSVMRLNTEAFF. For the CDR3, the DNA is TGCAGCGTTATGCGGTTGAACACTGAAGCTTTCTTT.

The chain employs TRBV7-2 and TRBJ2-3, with D maybe TRBD2 (5 bases). Germline-derived CDR1 and CDR2 are SGHTA and FQGNSA. The CDR3 is made up of 16 amino acids. V lost 3 bases and J lost 2, with 15 bases in between. The CDR3: CASSLVLETITDTQYF. The CDR3 nucleotides are TGTGCCAGCAGCTTGGTCCTAGAGACTATCACAGATACGCAGTATTTT. Looking up the rest from reference TRBV7-2 and TRBJ2-3 gives the full variable domain: GAGVSQSPSNKVTEKGKDVELRCDPISGHTALYWYRQSLGQGLEFLIYFQGNSAPDKSGLPSDRFSAERTGGSVSTLTIQRTQQEDSAVYLCASSLVLETITDTQYFGPGTRLTVL.

The V call is TRBV27, the J call TRBJ2-2; TRBD2 matches at 14 bases. Germline V lookup: CDR1 MNHEY, CDR2 SMNVEV (reference sequence). The CDR3 spans 18 residues. Trimming cost V 5 bases and J 5 bases; bases outside gene matches: 10. For the CDR3, the DNA is TGTGCCAGCAGTCCCCGTCCCGGACTAGCGGGAGGAACCGGGGAGCTGTTTTTT. The encoded protein is CASSPRPGLAGGTGELFF.

This clone is a singleton in its sample. This sequence joins TRBV4-1 and TRBJ2-7, with 11 bases fitting TRBD1. With V trimmed by 3 bases and J by 4 bases, 8 bases remained unmatched. The CDR3 is 16 residues long. The V gene's germline CDR1 is MGHRA and CDR2 YSYEKL. The CDR3 reads CASSHADRDRGYEQYF. CDR3 DNA sequence: TGCGCCAGCAGCCACGCCGACCGGGACAGGGGGTACGAGCAGTACTTC.

The chain combines TRBV30 with TRBJ2-3, with TRBD2 matching over 7 bases. The CDR3 covers 14 residues. Germline CDR1 and CDR2: GTSNPN and SVGIG (reference sequence). With 2 bases clipped from V and 4 bases from J, the junction kept 6 bases outside the gene matches. CDR3 in DNA: TGTGCCTGGAGTAAGGCGGGAGCCGCAGATACGCAGTATTTT. This gives the protein CAWSKAGAADTQYF.

The V and J genes are TRBV29-1 and TRBJ2-3; no clear D. Trimming left V 6 bases short and J 4 bases short, with 14 bases between. CDR1 SQVTM and CDR2 ANQGSEA come from the germline V gene. CDR3 size: 13 residues. Written as DNA, the CDR3 is TGCAGCGTAGATGTCGGGTCTTCAGATACGCAGTATTTT. It encodes CSVDVGSSDTQYF.

V usage is TRBV5-3 and J usage is TRBJ2-7, with 7 bases aligning to TRBD2. TRBV5-3 is filed as an ORF, its function uncertain. This CDR3 has 16 residues. V shed 3 bases, J shed 2 bases, and the junction held 11 bases outside the gene matches. The CDR3 spells CARSSSFTSATYEQYF. For the CDR3, the DNA is TGTGCCAGAAGCTCTTCATTCACTAGCGCGACCTACGAGCAGTACTTC.

V gene TRBV28 combines with J gene TRBJ2-3, with D tentatively TRBD2 (7 bases). In germline, CDR1 is MDHEN, CDR2 SYDVKM. Trimming stripped 5 bases from V and 4 bases from J, with 34 bases between. The CDR3 runs to 21 residues. DNA for the CDR3: TGTGCCAGCAGTCTCAGACTAGGGCAGGGGCGAGCGGGGCAAGGGGCAGATACGCAGTATTTT. Amino acids: CASSLRLGQGRAGQGADTQYF.

The rearrangement joins TRBV10-3 to TRBJ1-2; tentatively, D is TRBD1 (6 bases). The germline gives CDR1 ENHRY, CDR2 SYGVKD. The CDR3 has 12 amino acids. V was trimmed by 6 bases and J by 8 bases, leaving 13 bases between them. The CDR3 DNA reads TGTGCCATCAGCCACAGGGAGGGCGGCTACACCTTC. Translated, it gives CAISHREGGYTF.

This sequence joins TRBV14 and TRBJ1-4; no clear D gene. The CDR3 has 17 residues. The V end was cut by 0 bases, the J end by 4 bases, with 15 bases between. The germline CDR1 and CDR2 sequences are SGHDN and FVKESK. CDR3 nucleotide sequence: TGTGCCAGCAGCCAAGATGGTGTAGGCGGAGTTAATGAAAAACTGTTTTTT. Its translation is CASSQDGVGGVNEKLFF.

The chain combines TRBV19 with TRBJ1-5; tentative D call: TRBD1 (5 bases). V was clipped by 3 bases and J by 6 bases, with 15 bases between them. The CDR3 has 15 residues. Germline lookup yields CDR1 LNHDA and CDR2 SQIVND (reference sequence). The chain's CDR3 is CASSIGTGGGQPQHF. CDR3 bases: TGTGCCAGTAGTATCGGGACGGGAGGAGGTCAGCCCCAGCATTTT.

The chain employs TRBV30 and TRBJ2-7; 9 bases map to TRBD1. There are 15 residues in the CDR3. CDR1 is GTSNPN, CDR2 SVGIG, per germline (reference sequence). Losses at the gene ends were 2 bases for V and 3 bases for J; bases not matched to a gene: 8. Here the CDR3 DNA reads TGTGCCTGGAGTCCTGGGACAGGGCTATTCTACGAGCAGTACTTC. This translates into CAWSPGTGLFYEQYF.

The DNA of the CDR3 is TGTGCCAGCAGCTTGGGCAGGGTTACCGAGCAGTACTTC. This gives the protein CASSLGRVTEQYF. The chain links TRBV5-8 to TRBJ2-7, with D possibly matching TRBD1 (5 bases). Per germline, CDR1 SGHTS and CDR2 YDEGEE. The germline V and J ends were trimmed by 0 bases and 6 bases, with 10 bases remaining between them. The CDR3 is 13 amino acids. Looking up the rest from reference TRBV5-8 and TRBJ2-7 gives the full variable domain: EAGVTQSPTHLIKTRGQQATLRCSPISGHTSVYWYQQALGLGLQFLLWYDEGEERNRGNFPPRFSGRQFPNYSSELNVNALELEDSALYLCASSLGRVTEQYFGPGTRLTVT.

The chain carries TRBV25-1 and TRBJ1-1, with a possible D match to TRBD1 (5 bases). This CDR3 is 13 amino acids long. Trimming shortened V by 9 bases and J by 0 bases, and 11 bases separated the two germline ends. Germline lookup yields CDR1 MGHDK and CDR2 SYGVNS. DNA of the CDR3: TGTGCCAGTTTAGGGGTAATGAACACTGAAGCTTTCTTT. Translation: CASLGVMNTEAFF.

The chain has TRBV19 and TRBJ2-1; no definite D call. Deletions cut 5 bases from V and 4 bases from J, with 15 bases between. This CDR3 region has 15 residues. From germline, CDR1 is LNHDA and CDR2 SQIVND (reference sequence). CDR3 coding DNA: TGTGCCAGTAGTGGAACCGGGTCAAGATACAATGAGCAGTTCTTC. This sequence encodes CASSGTGSRYNEQFF.

The V and J genes are TRBV19 and TRBJ2-7; 7 bases align to TRBD2. The CDR3 is made up of 13 amino acids. Germline V gene sequence: CDR1 LNHDA, CDR2 SQIVND (reference sequence). With V trimmed by 5 bases and J by 3 bases, 4 bases remained unmatched. The CDR3 DNA reads as TGTGCCAGTAGTCCGGGGGGTTACTACGAGCAGTACTTC. Translating gives CASSPGGYYEQYF.

The chain employs TRBV28 and TRBJ1-4, with D possibly TRBD1 on 5 matching bases. The germline CDR1 and CDR2 sequences are MDHEN and SYDVKM. V lost 6 bases, J lost 3 bases, and 11 bases lay in between. This CDR3 has 14 amino acids. CDR3 in amino acids: CASSYRWSNEKLFF. Here the CDR3 DNA reads TGTGCCAGCAGCTACAGGTGGTCTAATGAAAAACTGTTTTTT.

V usage is TRBV2 and J usage is TRBJ2-1; 7 nucleotides agree with TRBD1. Germline V gives CDR1 SNHLY, CDR2 FYNNEI. J lost 2 bases, V lost 1 base, and 5 bases had no gene match. The CDR3 sequence is 16 residues long. CDR3 DNA sequence: TGTGCCAGCAGTGAAGTGAGGGGGCTCGCCTACAATGAGCAGTTCTTC. Its translation is CASSEVRGLAYNEQFF.

The chain is built from TRBV18 and TRBJ2-7, with 9 bases that match TRBD1. Germline CDR1 is KGHSH and CDR2 is LQKENI. V was pared by 3 bases and J by 7 bases, with 7 bases of the junction left unmatched. The CDR3 covers 14 residues. CDR3 sequence reads: CASSPFGTGQEQYF. CDR3 DNA sequence: TGTGCCAGCTCACCTTTTGGGACAGGGCAAGAGCAGTACTTC.

The J gene is TRBJ1-2, the V gene TRBV14; 9 bases are a match to TRBD1. Germline V gives CDR1 SGHDN, CDR2 FVKESK. The V gene end was trimmed by 3 bases and the J gene end by 7 bases; junction bases not matched to a gene: 6. The CDR3 has 14 amino acids. The CDR3 reads CASSQAGTGFGYTF. The DNA of the CDR3 is TGTGCCAGCAGCCAGGCCGGGACAGGGTTTGGCTACACCTTC.